The table lists the clone carrying this TCR beta chain with a few counts. In TCRdb, the 5' RACE reads were re-called with MiXCR into one record per CDR3 protein. The data hold over 50,000 distinct CDR3 sequences, with around 25% observed a single time. Germline V gene lookup returns CDR1 SNHLY and CDR2 FYNNEI. This CDR3 spans 12 amino acids. V lost 11 bases and J lost 0, with 11 bases in between. The V gene is TRBV2, the J gene TRBJ2-7, with TRBD2 as a possible D gene (5 bases). The clonotype originates from a female donor with breast cancer. Sequencing used tumor-infiltrating naive CD4+ T cells sorted from the breast tumor. Subset in this sample: naive CD4+ T cells, CD4+CD45RA+CD25-. The CDR3 region is CAGRDDSYEQYF. CDR3 nucleotide sequence: TGTGCCGGCCGGGATGACTCCTACGAGCAGTACTTC.